The T cell receptor beta chain under discussion was sequenced for a study of cytomegalovirus exposure and HLA in healthy donors. The PCR was carried out with 60 Vbeta primers and 13 Jbeta primers. Assay used: immunoSEQ multiplex PCR; TCRdb lists only in-frame clones, some missing. Seen here are under 200,000 clones, about 70% observed once, and the top ten hold 1.8%. This TCR was sampled from a woman in her 30s in good health and CMV-seronegative. The specimen was PBMCs.

For the CDR3, the DNA is TGTGCCAGCAGTGATTTAGCGGGAGCGAACGAGCAGTACTTC. This encodes CASSDLAGANEQYF. The chain recombines TRBV2 with TRBJ2-5; TRBD2 matches 9 bases. The J call is in doubt because the DNA end fits TRBJ2-7 better. This CDR3 spans 14 amino acids. The germline CDR1 and CDR2 sequences are SNHLY and FYNNEI.